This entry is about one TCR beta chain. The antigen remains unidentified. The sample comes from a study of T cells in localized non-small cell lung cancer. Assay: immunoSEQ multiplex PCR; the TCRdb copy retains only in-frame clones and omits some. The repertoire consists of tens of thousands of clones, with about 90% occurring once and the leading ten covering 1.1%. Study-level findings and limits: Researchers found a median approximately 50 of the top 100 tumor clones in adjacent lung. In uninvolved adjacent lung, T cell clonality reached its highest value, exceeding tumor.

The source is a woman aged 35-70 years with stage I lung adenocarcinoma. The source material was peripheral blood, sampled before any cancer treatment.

The CDR3 bases are TGTGCCAGCAGCAAACAGGGGGGAGCTGAAGCTTTCTTT. Amino acid sequence: CASSKQGGAEAFF. The rearrangement joins TRBV9 to TRBJ1-1, with 8 bases matching TRBD1. Trimming removed 4 bases from V and 6 bases from J; junction bases left unmatched: 5. The CDR3 contains 13 residues. Germline V gene data show CDR1 as SGDLS and CDR2 as YYNGEE.